Each of the 9 T cell receptor beta chains below was sequenced from the same sample in a study of T cells in Graves' hyperthyroidism and ophthalmopathy. The source material, RNA transcripts, was used to amplify TCR beta CDR3 regions. When the TCR CDR3 underwent first-round RT-PCR, the HTBI primer set was used. TCRdb passed the multiplex PCR reads through MiXCR, listing each CDR3 protein once. The sample lists 600,000 or so distinct CDR3 sequences, just over 45% seen once, with approximately 8.2% in the top ten. Material: peripheral blood or thyroid tissue (not recorded which). These receptors all stem from a woman between 18 and 29 years old with Graves' hyperthyroidism.

The chain uses TRBV7-2 and TRBJ1-2; D is possibly TRBD1 (5 bases). The CDR3 is 14 amino acids. The V gene lost 5 bases and the J gene lost 8 bases, with 18 bases spanning the gap. In germline, CDR1 is SGHTA, CDR2 FQGNSA. In DNA, the CDR3 is TGTGCCAGCAGCCCCGGCCGAGGGGATGGGGGCTACACCTTC. Amino acids: CASSPGRGDGGYTF.

This rearrangement joins TRBV14 to TRBJ1-2; TRBD1 agrees at 9 bases. V gave up 4 bases and J gave up 3 bases; unmatched junction bases: 6. The germline CDR1 and CDR2 sequences are SGHDN and FVKESK. This CDR3 contains 15 residues. The CDR3 DNA follows: TGTGCCAGCAGCCCCGGACAGGGGACGGACTATGGCTACACCTTC. Protein: CASSPGQGTDYGYTF.

This chain joins TRBV7-6 and TRBJ2-7; D remains ambiguous. CDR1 SGHVS and CDR2 FNYEAQ come from the germline V gene. The CDR3 runs 13 residues. The CDR3 DNA reads as TGTGCTAGGGAACAGCTCGTTTGGTACGAGCAGTACTTC. Translated: CAREQLVWYEQYF.

Turning to this clonotype: One junction end does not reproduce the germline sequence, and a read error may be involved. The chain uses TRBV7-3 and TRBJ2-7; D may be TRBD1 (6 bases). CDR3 length equals 15 residues. The germline CDR1 and CDR2 sequences are SGHTA and FQGTGA. CDR3 protein: CASSLGTGFAYEQCF. The DNA of the CDR3 is TGTGCCAGCAGCTTAGGCACAGGGTTCGCCTACGAGCAGTGCTTC.

Details on this clonotype: At one of its ends the junction is not consistent with the germline gene, which may arise from a read error. This sequence joins TRBV13 and TRBJ1-4; D remains ambiguous. The CDR3 has 14 amino acids. Germline CDR1 and CDR2: PRHDT and FYEKMQ (reference sequence). The CDR3 DNA sequence: TGCGCCAGCAGCCGAATTCCGGGCGGTGAAAAACTGTTTTTT. It encodes CASSRIPGGEKLFF.

This clonotype has just a few counts. V is TRBV7-9 and J is TRBJ2-7, with a tentative D call TRBD1 (5 bases). Germline assignment: CDR1 SEHNR and CDR2 FQNEAQ (reference sequence). This CDR3 is built from 15 residues. V shed 5 bases and J shed 0 bases, with 14 bases lying between them. DNA for the CDR3: TGTGCCAGCAGCCTGTTTGGGGCAGTCTCCTACGAGCAGTACTTC. This encodes CASSLFGAVSYEQYF.

A note on this clonotype: One end of the junction fails to match germline, which may point to a read error. The chain combines TRBV7-2 with TRBJ1-4; D unresolved. CDR3 length: 14 amino acids. Germline V gives CDR1 SGHTA, CDR2 FQGNSA. The CDR3 reads CASTLARANEKLFF. In nucleotides, the CDR3 is TGCGCCAGCACCCTGGCGCGGGCTAATGAAAAACTGTTTTTT.

The chain uses TRBV7-2 and TRBJ2-7; 11 nucleotides agree with TRBD2. Germline CDR1 is SGHTA and CDR2 is FQGNSA. The CDR3 sequence is 16 residues long. V shed 1 base, J shed 4 bases, and the junction held 6 bases outside the gene matches. The chain's CDR3 is CASSLVASGRLYEQYF. DNA of the CDR3: TGTGCCAGCAGCTTAGTCGCTAGCGGGAGGTTGTACGAGCAGTACTTC.

This sequence joins TRBV7-3 and TRBJ1-5; TRBD1 is a possible D gene (5 bases). V lost 3 bases to trimming and J lost 0 bases, with 15 bases between them. This CDR3 spans 17 amino acids. Germline lookup yields CDR1 SGHTA and CDR2 FQGTGA. For the CDR3, the DNA is TGTGCCAGCAGCTTGGGAAGGTGGGGGGATAGCAATCAGCCCCAGCATTTT. It codes for CASSLGRWGDSNQPQHF.